This T cell receptor beta chain is from a study of cytomegalovirus exposure and HLA in healthy donors. Study findings and constraints: CMV antigen specificity of a few CMV-associated chains was confirmed in vitro. The classifier reportedly diagnosed cytomegalovirus status with high specificity and sensitivity. The study put 160 or so TCR beta chains on its list as cytomegalovirus-associated.

A remark on this clone: Its matching antigen is unknown.

Donors were drawn from the approximately 120-subject validation cohort, separate from the approximately 620-subject first cohort. Between the trimmed V and J ends, which lost 2 bases and 2 bases, there was a span of 12 bases. Looked up from germline, CDR1 is MNHEY and CDR2 is SMNVEV (reference sequence). This CDR3 comprises 15 residues. TCRdb keeps only in-frame clones here, not all; method: immunoSEQ multiplex PCR. This table holds roughly 300,000 clones, roughly 90% found once. The chain recombines TRBV27 with TRBJ2-5, with a weak D call TRBD2 (5 bases). Sequencing used PBMCs. The receptor was isolated from a woman aged 18-30 years in good health and CMV-seronegative. The CDR3 DNA reads TGTGCCAGCAGTTTACTAGCTACAGAGCAAGAGACCCAGTACTTC. This codes for CASSLLATEQETQYF.